These 17 T cell receptor beta chains were all obtained from the same sample, sequenced in a study of blood T cells in healthy people across ages. The second PCR ran about 7 to 12 cycles with a sample-barcoded 5' primer and J-beta primers. TCRdb reprocessed the 5' RACE reads via MiXCR and lists one record per CDR3 protein. Of hundreds of thousands of distinct CDR3 sequences listed, nearly 60% are singletons. The specimen sequenced was blood. The receptors were gathered from a man aged 30 to 39 in good health.

The chain uses TRBV4-2 and TRBJ2-1; D call uncertain. The CDR3 runs to 11 residues. Trimming removed 6 bases at V and 6 bases at J, with 6 bases between. Germline CDR1 and CDR2: LGHNA and YNFKEQ. The CDR3 nucleotides are TGTGCCAGCAGAGGATTCAATGAGCAGTTCTTC. Residues: CASRGFNEQFF.

The rearrangement links TRBV6-5 to TRBJ2-7, with D uncertain. TRBJ2-4 matches the DNA end more closely, so the J call is doubtful. This CDR3 region has 17 residues. Germline lookup yields CDR1 MNHEY and CDR2 SVGAGI. CDR3 protein: CASSYSVPGVAKNIQYF. For the CDR3, the DNA is TGTGCCAGCAGTTACTCTGTCCCTGGGGTAGCCAAAAACATTCAGTACTTC.

The genes are TRBV20-1 and TRBJ2-1; TRBD1 is a possible D gene (5 bases). The CDR3 totals 14 residues. Trimming cost V 4 bases and J 8 bases, with 18 bases left between them. In germline, CDR1 is DFQATT, CDR2 SNEGSKA (reference sequence). CDR3 protein: CSAILPGQGDEQFF. CDR3 coding DNA: TGCAGTGCTATCCTCCCGGGTCAAGGGGATGAGCAGTTCTTC.

This clonotype was recorded a few times. The CDR3 here is CASSERGHQETQYF. The CDR3 coding sequence is TGTGCCAGCAGTGAGAGGGGGCACCAAGAGACCCAGTACTTC. The chain employs TRBV25-1 and TRBJ2-5, with 7 bases lining up with TRBD1. The CDR3 runs to 14 residues. Trimming cost V 3 bases and J 0 bases; bases outside gene matches: 1. The germline V gene encodes CDR1 MGHDK and CDR2 SYGVNS. Full variable domain (missing parts from reference TRBV25-1 and TRBJ2-5): EADIYQTPRYLVIGTGKKITLECSQTMGHDKMYWYQQDPGMELHLIHYSYGVNSTEKGDLSSESTVSRIRTEHFPLTLESARPSHTSQYLCASSERGHQETQYFGPGTRLLVL.

The CDR3 loop reads CASSRGRQGVNEQFF. CDR3 in DNA: TGCGCCAGCAGCCGTGGCCGACAGGGGGTAAATGAGCAGTTCTTC. The chain uses TRBV5-1 and TRBJ2-1; the match to TRBD1 covers 9 bases. CDR3 length equals 15 residues. Germline assignment: CDR1 SGHRS and CDR2 YFSETQ. Unmatched junction bases numbered 9, after V lost 4 bases and J lost 7 bases.

The chain has TRBV6-1 and TRBJ1-5; TRBD1 might be the D (6 bases). V shed 8 bases and J shed 4 bases, with 24 bases lying between them. The germline V gene encodes CDR1 MNHNS and CDR2 SASEGT. CDR3 length: 17 residues. CDR3 nucleotide sequence: TGTGCCAGCTCTCTGTTTCCTTTACAGGGTACTAATCAGCCCCAGCATTTT. It translates to CASSLFPLQGTNQPQHF.

The V gene is TRBV9, the J gene TRBJ2-4; D call uncertain. TRBJ2-7 matches the DNA end more closely, so the J call is doubtful. Germline values: CDR1 SGDLS, CDR2 YYNGEE. The CDR3 extends over 13 amino acids. CDR3: CASSRATTNEQYF. CDR3 sequence (DNA): TGTGCCAGCAGCCGGGCCACAACCAACGAGCAGTACTTC.

The chain combines TRBV12-3 or TRBV12-4 with TRBJ1-2; D call uncertain. V shed 8 bases and J shed 4 bases, with 17 bases lying between them. The CDR3 has 14 amino acids. The CDR3 loop reads CASGEGGFAYGYTF. The CDR3 nucleotides are TGTGCCAGCGGCGAGGGAGGGTTCGCCTATGGCTACACCTTC.

This chain uses TRBV9 with TRBJ2-7; perhaps TRBD1 as D (5 bases). This CDR3 comprises 15 residues. Germline V gene sequence: CDR1 SGDLS, CDR2 YYNGEE. The V and J ends lost 0 bases and 2 bases respectively, with 12 bases between them. The CDR3: CASSVATGDTYEQYF. CDR3 nucleotide sequence: TGTGCCAGCAGCGTAGCAACAGGCGATACCTACGAGCAGTACTTC.

The genes are TRBV10-3 and TRBJ2-1; possible D gene TRBD2, 5 bases. Germline CDR1 reads ENHRY; CDR2 reads SYGVKD. The V and J ends lost 6 bases and 7 bases respectively, with 13 bases between them. The CDR3 is 13 amino acids. CDR3 protein: CAISSSGINEQFF. CDR3 bases: TGTGCCATCAGCTCTTCCGGGATTAATGAGCAGTTCTTC.

This chain connects TRBV28 to TRBJ2-7; D gene unclear. This CDR3 has 15 residues. The V gene lost 8 bases and the J gene lost 3 bases, with 20 bases spanning the gap. Looked up from germline, CDR1 is MDHEN and CDR2 is SYDVKM. Here the CDR3 reads CASRPDGVSNYEQYF. The DNA of the CDR3 is TGTGCCAGCCGCCCGGACGGAGTGAGCAACTACGAGCAGTACTTC.

The J gene is TRBJ2-1, the V gene TRBV3-1; a weak D match, TRBD2 (5 bases). Looked up from germline, CDR1 is LGHDT and CDR2 is YNNKEL (reference sequence). CDR3 length equals 16 residues. Trimming cost V 4 bases and J 2 bases, with 15 bases left between them. DNA of the CDR3: TGTGCCAGCAGCCGGTTTGGATCGGGGACCTACAATGAGCAGTTCTTC. This sequence encodes CASSRFGSGTYNEQFF.

The chain couples TRBV12-5 to TRBJ2-7; D assignment may be TRBD1 or TRBD2 (5 bases each). Judging by the DNA end, TRBJ2-5 fits better; the J call may be wrong. The CDR3 is 14 residues long. Germline V gene sequence: CDR1 LGHNT, CDR2 FRNRAP. Here the CDR3 DNA reads TGTGCTAGTGGTGGGGACCTCCCCCCGGAGACCCAGTACTTC. Encoded protein: CASGGDLPPETQYF.

The chain has TRBV4-3 and TRBJ2-1; D is perhaps TRBD2 (6 bases). This CDR3 is 17 amino acids long. Germline V gene sequence: CDR1 LGHNA, CDR2 YSLEER. V was trimmed by 4 bases and J by 4 bases, leaving 20 bases between them. The CDR3 DNA reads as TGCGCCAGCAGCCGAGATGGTCAGCGGGCGATATACAATGAGCAGTTCTTC. As protein: CASSRDGQRAIYNEQFF.

The chain employs TRBV15 and TRBJ2-3; D is perhaps TRBD1 (5 bases). CDR3 size: 16 residues. Germline V gene sequence: CDR1 LNHNV, CDR2 YYDKDF (reference sequence). The ends were cut back, 3 bases at V and 3 bases at J, with 16 bases in the middle. The CDR3 loop is CATSRIGVGGTDTQYF. The CDR3 DNA is TGTGCCACCAGCAGGATAGGGGTGGGTGGGACAGATACGCAGTATTTT.

This sequence joins TRBV12-3 or TRBV12-4 and TRBJ2-5; TRBD2 agrees at 8 bases. Matching the DNA end better, TRBJ2-7 makes the J call doubtful. The CDR3 spans 15 residues. DNA of the CDR3: TGTGCCAGCAGTCCAGGCAGAGCGGGAGTATACGAGCAGTACTTC. It yields the protein CASSPGRAGVYEQYF.

J is TRBJ2-3 and V is TRBV18; D uncertain. This CDR3 has 13 residues. Trimming cost V 2 bases and J 2 bases, with 5 bases left between them. CDR1 is KGHSH and CDR2 is LQKENI in the germline V gene. In nucleotides, the CDR3 is TGTGCCAGCTCACCAGAGGACACAGATACGCAGTATTTT. Translation: CASSPEDTDTQYF.